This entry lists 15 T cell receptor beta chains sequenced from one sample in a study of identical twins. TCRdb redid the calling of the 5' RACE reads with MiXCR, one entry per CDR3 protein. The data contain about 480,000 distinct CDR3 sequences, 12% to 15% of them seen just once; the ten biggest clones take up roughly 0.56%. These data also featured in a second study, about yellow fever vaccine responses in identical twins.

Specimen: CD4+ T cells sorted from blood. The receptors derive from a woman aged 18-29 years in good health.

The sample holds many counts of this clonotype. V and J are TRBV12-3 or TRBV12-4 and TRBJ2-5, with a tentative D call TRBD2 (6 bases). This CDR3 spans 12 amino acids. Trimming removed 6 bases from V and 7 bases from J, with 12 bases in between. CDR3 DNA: TGTGCCAGCAGCCCGGGAGCCGGGACCCAGTACTTC. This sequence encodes CASSPGAGTQYF.

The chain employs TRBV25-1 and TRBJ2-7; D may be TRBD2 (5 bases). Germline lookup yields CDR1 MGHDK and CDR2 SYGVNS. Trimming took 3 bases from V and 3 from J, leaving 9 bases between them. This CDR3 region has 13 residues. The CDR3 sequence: CASSETLVYEQYF. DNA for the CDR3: TGTGCCAGCAGTGAGACACTAGTCTACGAGCAGTACTTC.

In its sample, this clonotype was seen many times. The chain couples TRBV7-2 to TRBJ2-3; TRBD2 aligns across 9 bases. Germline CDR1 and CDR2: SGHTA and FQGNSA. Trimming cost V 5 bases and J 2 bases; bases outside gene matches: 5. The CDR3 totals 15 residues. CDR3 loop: CASSAGGKFTDTQYF. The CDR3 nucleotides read TGTGCCAGCAGCGCGGGGGGGAAGTTCACAGATACGCAGTATTTT.

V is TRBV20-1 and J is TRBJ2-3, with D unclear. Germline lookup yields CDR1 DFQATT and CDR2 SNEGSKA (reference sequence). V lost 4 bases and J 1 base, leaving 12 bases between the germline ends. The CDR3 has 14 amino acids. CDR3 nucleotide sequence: TGCAGTGCTATGACCCCCATCCGCACAGATACGCAGTATTTT. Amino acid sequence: CSAMTPIRTDTQYF.

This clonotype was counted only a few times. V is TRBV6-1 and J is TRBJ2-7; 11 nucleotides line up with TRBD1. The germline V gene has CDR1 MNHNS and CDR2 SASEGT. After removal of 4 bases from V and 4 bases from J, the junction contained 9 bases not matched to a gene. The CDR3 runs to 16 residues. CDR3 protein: CASSVSGGQGEYEQYF. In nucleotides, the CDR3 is TGTGCCAGCAGTGTGTCTGGGGGACAGGGGGAGTACGAGCAGTACTTC.

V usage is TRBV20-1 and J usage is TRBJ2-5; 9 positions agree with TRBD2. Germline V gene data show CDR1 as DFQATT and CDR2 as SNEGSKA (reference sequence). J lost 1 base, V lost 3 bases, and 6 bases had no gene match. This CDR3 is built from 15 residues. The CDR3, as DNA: TGCAGTGCTAGCTTCGCGGGAGGGTTCCAAGAGACCCAGTACTTC. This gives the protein CSASFAGGFQETQYF.

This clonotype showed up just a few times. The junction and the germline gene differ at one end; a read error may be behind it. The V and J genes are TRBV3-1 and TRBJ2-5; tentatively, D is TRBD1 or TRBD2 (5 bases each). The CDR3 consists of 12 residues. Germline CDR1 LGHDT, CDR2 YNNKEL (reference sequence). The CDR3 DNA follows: TGTGCCAGCAGCCAAGTAGGGACGGTCCAGAGCTTC. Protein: CASSQVGTVQSF.

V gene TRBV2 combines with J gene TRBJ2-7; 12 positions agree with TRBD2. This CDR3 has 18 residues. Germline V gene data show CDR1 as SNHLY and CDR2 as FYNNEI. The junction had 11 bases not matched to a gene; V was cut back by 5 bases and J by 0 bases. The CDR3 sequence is CASSPEGLAGRNSYEQYF. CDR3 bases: TGTGCCAGCAGTCCCGAGGGACTAGCGGGTAGAAACTCCTACGAGCAGTACTTC.

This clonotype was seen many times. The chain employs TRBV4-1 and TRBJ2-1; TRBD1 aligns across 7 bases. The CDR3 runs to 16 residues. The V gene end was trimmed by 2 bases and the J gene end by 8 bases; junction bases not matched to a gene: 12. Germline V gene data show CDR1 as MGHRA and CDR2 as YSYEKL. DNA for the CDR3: TGCGCCAGCAGCCAACTACTTATAAGACAGGGCCATGAGCAGTTCTTC. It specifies CASSQLLIRQGHEQFF.

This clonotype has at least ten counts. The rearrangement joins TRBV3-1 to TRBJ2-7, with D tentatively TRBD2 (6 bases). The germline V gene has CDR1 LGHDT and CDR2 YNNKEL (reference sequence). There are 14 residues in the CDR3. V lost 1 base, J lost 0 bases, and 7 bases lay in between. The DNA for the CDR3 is TGTGCCAGCAGCCAAGGCGGGAACTCCTACGAGCAGTACTTC. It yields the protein CASSQGGNSYEQYF.

The CDR3 protein is CASSLGQLSLNEQFF. CDR3 DNA sequence: TGTGCCAGCAGCTTGGGACAGCTCTCCCTAAATGAGCAGTTCTTC. The genes are TRBV11-2 and TRBJ2-1, with 7 positions matching TRBD1. J gave up 7 bases and V 3 bases, and 9 bases lay outside the gene matches. The germline gives CDR1 SGHAT, CDR2 FQNNGV. CDR3 length: 15 residues.

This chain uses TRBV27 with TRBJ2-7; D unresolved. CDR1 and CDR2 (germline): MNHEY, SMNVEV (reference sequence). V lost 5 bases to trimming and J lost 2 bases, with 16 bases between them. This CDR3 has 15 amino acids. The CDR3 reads CASSPPHTIPYEQYF. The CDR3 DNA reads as TGTGCCAGCAGTCCCCCACATACTATTCCCTACGAGCAGTACTTC.

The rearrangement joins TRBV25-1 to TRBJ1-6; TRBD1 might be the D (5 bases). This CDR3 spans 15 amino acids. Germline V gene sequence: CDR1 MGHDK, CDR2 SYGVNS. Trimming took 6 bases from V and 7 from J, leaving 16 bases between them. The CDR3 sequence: CASRAHTGINSPLHF. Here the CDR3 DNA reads TGTGCCAGCAGGGCCCACACAGGCATAAATTCACCCCTCCACTTT.

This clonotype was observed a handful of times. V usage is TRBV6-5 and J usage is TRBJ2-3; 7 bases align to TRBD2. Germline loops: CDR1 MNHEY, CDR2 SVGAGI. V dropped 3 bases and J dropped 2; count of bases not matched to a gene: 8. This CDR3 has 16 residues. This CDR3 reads CASSYFGAGPTDTQYF. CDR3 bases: TGTGCCAGCAGTTATTTTGGAGCGGGACCCACAGATACGCAGTATTTT.

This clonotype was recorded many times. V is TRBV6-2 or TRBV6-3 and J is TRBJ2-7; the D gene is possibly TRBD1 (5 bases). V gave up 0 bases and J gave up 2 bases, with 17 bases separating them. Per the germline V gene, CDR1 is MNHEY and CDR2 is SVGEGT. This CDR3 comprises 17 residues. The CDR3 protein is CASSYSFLGRSTYEQYF. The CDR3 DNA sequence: TGTGCCAGCAGTTACTCGTTCTTGGGGCGCTCCACCTACGAGCAGTACTTC.